The sequence of this T cell receptor beta chain was determined in a study of CDR3 diversity in severe acne. TCRdb passed the PCR reads through MiXCR, listing each CDR3 protein once. The data hold 65,000 to 95,000 distinct CDR3 sequences, with 45% to 65% observed a single time. Deletions cut 8 bases from V and 4 bases from J, with 8 bases between. Germline CDR1 and CDR2: MDHEN and SYDVKM. The CDR3 is 11 amino acids. The TCR originated in a male donor in good health, without acne. The rearrangement links TRBV28 to TRBJ1-2; D is perhaps TRBD1 (5 bases). Material for sequencing was blood. The CDR3 reads CASGGVYGYTF. The DNA of the CDR3 is TGTGCCAGCGGAGGGGTCTATGGCTACACCTTC.